This TCR beta chain was identified during a study of blood T cell repertoires in COVID-19. Overall study context: Some COVID-19 samples were acute and others convalescent; all came from the United States, Italy and Spain. T cells, B-cell-depleted T cells, or PBMCs supplied cDNA or gDNA.

In the authors' workflow: Estimated nucleated cell counts came from reference gene primer amplification. TCRdb's copy holds only in-frame clones and misses some; the assay was immunoSEQ multiplex PCR. That table supplies the V and J calls and clone size; D and trimming were determined from the DNA. The sample has under 150,000 clones, about four fifths seen once. Looked up from germline, CDR1 is MNHEY and CDR2 is SMNVEV (reference sequence). The length of the CDR3 is 14 residues. The J segment lost 5 bases and the V segment lost 5 bases, leaving 8 bases of the junction unmatched. Sample: peripheral blood. The J gene is TRBJ2-7, the V gene TRBV27; 8 bases agree with TRBD1. The sequence was collected from a man in his sixties with acute or convalescent COVID-19. CDR3 coding DNA: TGTGCCAGCAGTCTCAGGGGGCAGGAGGACGAGCAGTACTTC. It yields the protein CASSLRGQEDEQYF.